The 17 T cell receptor beta chains below come from one sample, sequenced in a study of blood T cell repertoires in COVID-19. Profiling relied on immunoSEQ multiplex PCR, and the TCRdb table lists in-frame clones only, not all of them. Among around 120,000 clones listed, roughly 87% were seen once. Sequencing was performed on peripheral blood. Receptor source: a human donor in a cohort sampled during active COVID-19.

In its sample, this clone was seen a few times. The genes are TRBV6-5 and TRBJ2-7; the match to TRBD2 covers 11 bases. V lost 7 bases and J lost 4; bases outside the gene matches: 6. The CDR3 spans 14 residues. CDR1 is MNHEY and CDR2 is SVGAGI in the germline V gene. The CDR3 loop reads CASISGGAKYEQYF. CDR3 DNA sequence: TGTGCCAGCATTAGCGGGGGGGCTAAGTACGAGCAGTACTTC.

In this sample, this clone turned up once. The rearrangement joins TRBV2 to TRBJ2-7; 8 bases agree with TRBD1. Trimming at V came to 5 bases and at J to 6 bases, leaving 15 bases not matched to a gene. The germline gives CDR1 SNHLY, CDR2 FYNNEI. The CDR3 loop spans 16 amino acids. The CDR3 bases are TGTGCCAGCAGTACTCACTCGACAGGGGTTGGAGGCGAGCAGTACTTC. Protein: CASSTHSTGVGGEQYF. Full variable domain (outside the CDR3, taken from reference TRBV2 and TRBJ2-7): EPEVTQTPSHQVTQMGQEVILRCVPISNHLYFYWYRQILGQKVEFLVSFYNNEISEKSEIFDDQFSVERPDGSNFTLKIRSTKLEDSAMYFCASSTHSTGVGGEQYFGPGTRLTVT.

The chain employs TRBV3-1 (or the pseudogene TRBV3-2) and TRBJ2-5; TRBD2 matches 8 bases. With V trimmed by 3 bases and J by 4 bases, 7 bases remained unmatched. CDR1 and CDR2 (germline): LGHDT, YNNKEL (reference sequence). The CDR3 is made up of 15 amino acids. The chain's CDR3 is CASSQSSGSRETQYF. CDR3 DNA: TGTGCCAGCAGCCAGTCCAGCGGGAGTCGAGAGACCCAGTACTTC.

The chain is built from TRBV7-2 and TRBJ2-5; D remains ambiguous. V was pared by 2 bases and J by 7 bases, with 17 bases between. CDR1 and CDR2 from the germline V gene are SGHTA and FQGNSA. This CDR3 has 15 amino acids. The CDR3 loop is CASSLHLGSEGTQYF. CDR3 bases: TGTGCCAGCAGCTTACATTTGGGCTCTGAAGGGACCCAGTACTTC.

Judged by abundance, this clone is medium-sized (0.01 to 0.1%). This rearrangement joins TRBV11-2 to TRBJ1-2; D might be TRBD1 (6 bases). V dropped 4 bases and J dropped 4 bases, with 22 bases sitting between them. This CDR3 is built from 17 residues. The germline CDR1 and CDR2 sequences are SGHAT and FQNNGV. CDR3 in DNA: TGTGCCAGCAGCTCCCGGGCAGGGGTTTCTCGGCGCTATGGCTACACCTTC. Amino acids: CASSSRAGVSRRYGYTF.

This chain joins TRBV5-1 and TRBJ1-2, with TRBD1 matching 7 bases. The CDR3 has 15 residues. V lost 4 bases, J lost 2 bases, and 8 bases stayed unmatched. Germline values: CDR1 SGHRS, CDR2 YFSETQ. The CDR3 protein is CASSPGTAQNYGYTF. For the CDR3, the DNA is TGCGCCAGCAGCCCTGGGACAGCCCAGAACTATGGCTACACCTTC.

This sequence joins TRBV6-4 and TRBJ2-1; D is undetermined. Germline V gene sequence: CDR1 MRHNA, CDR2 SNTAGT. Trimming took off 2 bases at V and 0 bases at J, with 8 bases between the two ends. CDR3 size: 15 residues. DNA for the CDR3: TGTGCCAGCAGTGACAGACAAAGCTCCTACAATGAGCAGTTCTTC. Translation: CASSDRQSSYNEQFF.

This rearrangement joins TRBV28 to TRBJ2-3; the match to TRBD2 covers 9 bases. This CDR3 is 15 amino acids long. The germline CDR1 and CDR2 sequences are MDHEN and SYDVKM. Losses at the gene ends were 2 bases for V and 5 bases for J; bases not matched to a gene: 5. The DNA for the CDR3 is TGTGCCAGCAGTTTAGCGGGAGGGCCGGTAGATACGCAGTATTTT. This translates into CASSLAGGPVDTQYF.

The rearrangement uses TRBV11-3 and TRBJ2-7; D is unresolved. The V and J ends lost 0 bases and 3 bases respectively, with 9 bases between them. Per germline, CDR1 SGHNT and CDR2 YENEEA. The CDR3 covers 14 residues. DNA for the CDR3: TGTGCCAGCAGCTTAGACCCAGCGAACTACGAGCAGTACTTC. Translating it yields CASSLDPANYEQYF.

The chain joins TRBV5-1 to TRBJ1-6; 7 nucleotides agree with TRBD1. The CDR3 runs to 16 residues. The ends lost 4 bases at V and 3 bases at J; junction bases unmatched: 7. Germline V gene lookup returns CDR1 SGHRS and CDR2 YFSETQ. Here the CDR3 DNA reads TGCGCCAGCAGCGCGGGACAGTCCCGCTATAATTCACCCCTCCACTTT. Residues: CASSAGQSRYNSPLHF.

This clone has more than one count but fewer than ten. This chain links TRBV12-3 or TRBV12-4 with TRBJ2-5; 7 positions agree with TRBD1. The trim removed 6 bases at V and 5 bases at J, leaving 6 bases unmatched. This CDR3 comprises 13 residues. Here the CDR3 reads CASRGTVVETQYF. DNA of the CDR3: TGTGCCAGCAGGGGGACAGTCGTGGAGACCCAGTACTTC.

The rearrangement uses TRBV4-1 and TRBJ2-1; 7 nucleotides align to TRBD2. V trimming: 4 bases; J trimming: 3 bases; junction bases outside the gene matches: 9. The CDR3 contains 16 residues. Germline V lookup: CDR1 MGHRA, CDR2 YSYEKL. CDR3 DNA: TGCGCCAGCAGCCCCTCGGGCGGGAGTGTCTACAATGAGCAGTTCTTC. Translated: CASSPSGGSVYNEQFF.

The genes are TRBV6-5 and TRBJ2-1; D might be TRBD1 (6 bases). The CDR3 is made up of 14 amino acids. Per germline, CDR1 MNHEY and CDR2 SVGAGI. Trimming cost V 2 bases and J 4 bases, with 9 bases left between them. The CDR3 sequence is CASSYGQSYNEQFF. Written as DNA, the CDR3 is TGTGCCAGCAGTTACGGACAGTCTTACAATGAGCAGTTCTTC.

This chain uses TRBV30 with TRBJ2-7; 8 bases map to TRBD1. The V and J ends lost 3 bases and 2 bases, in that order; junction bases with no gene match: 6. Germline V gene lookup returns CDR1 GTSNPN and CDR2 SVGIG (reference sequence). This CDR3 has 14 amino acids. This chain's CDR3 is CAWSSDRGPYEQYF. The CDR3 DNA sequence: TGTGCCTGGAGCTCAGACAGGGGACCCTACGAGCAGTACTTC.

This clone showed up just a few times. This chain links TRBV29-1 with TRBJ2-7; D is possibly TRBD2 (7 bases). Germline V CDR1 and CDR2: SQVTM, ANQGSEA. The CDR3 extends over 13 amino acids. Trimming took off 3 bases at V and 6 bases at J, with 15 bases between the two ends. DNA for the CDR3: TGCAGCGTTGATCCCGAGGGGGGGGGCGAGCAGTACTTC. Translated, it gives CSVDPEGGGEQYF.

The CDR3 nucleotides are TGTGCCACCAGTGATCAAAAACTAGTTTACGAGCAGTTCTTC. This sequence encodes CATSDQKLVYEQFF. The chain couples TRBV24-1 to TRBJ2-1, with D possibly TRBD2 on 5 matching bases. Looked up from germline, CDR1 is KGHDR and CDR2 is SFDVKD. The CDR3 is 14 residues long. Trimming removed 3 bases at V and 10 bases at J, with 15 bases between.

This chain connects TRBV6-2 or TRBV6-3 to TRBJ2-2; D gene uncertain. The V gene lost 2 bases and the J gene lost 7 bases, with 14 bases spanning the gap. The CDR3 sequence is 15 residues long. Per the germline V gene, CDR1 is MNHEY and CDR2 is SVGEGT. The DNA of the CDR3 is TGTGCCAGCAGTTACGGCCGTCCATCCGACGGGGAGCTGTTTTTT. Translation: CASSYGRPSDGELFF.